These 25 T cell receptor beta chains came from one sample sequenced in a study of T cell changes during pregnancy in multiple sclerosis. Method: immunoSEQ multiplex PCR; TCRdb's copy keeps in-frame clones and lacks some. Of tens of thousands of clones in the sample, 93% are singletons; the top ten hold around 1.8%. The sequenced sample was peripheral blood, obtained after pregnancy. The receptors originated from a female donor with multiple sclerosis, enrolled in a pregnancy study.

V usage is TRBV5-4 and J usage is TRBJ2-3, with a weak D call TRBD1 (6 bases). This CDR3 spans 15 amino acids. CDR1 and CDR2 (germline): SGHNT, YYREEE (reference sequence). V was pared by 3 bases and J by 0 bases, with 11 bases between. The CDR3 DNA reads as TGTGCCAGCAGCTCCAGGGGAACTAGCACAGATACGCAGTATTTT. Translating gives CASSSRGTSTDTQYF.

V gene TRBV14 combines with J gene TRBJ1-1; no reliable D call. This CDR3 contains 13 residues. Germline V gene sequence: CDR1 SGHDN, CDR2 FVKESK. Trimming cost V 1 base and J 12 bases, with 15 bases left between them. CDR3 sequence: CASSQGVGRMSFF. DNA for the CDR3: TGTGCCAGCAGCCAAGGGGTGGGCAGGATGTCTTTCTTT.

This chain uses TRBV9 with TRBJ1-2; D not certain. Germline CDR1 and CDR2: SGDLS and YYNGEE. The CDR3 runs to 13 residues. V dropped 3 bases and J dropped 8 bases, with 14 bases sitting between them. CDR3 nucleotides: TGTGCCAGCAGCGGCAACAGTCAGTCCGGCTACACCTTC. The encoded protein is CASSGNSQSGYTF.

The chain combines TRBV7-9 with TRBJ2-3, with a tentative D call TRBD2 (5 bases). Between the trimmed V and J ends, which lost 1 base and 4 bases, there was a span of 24 bases. Germline CDR1 SEHNR, CDR2 FQNEAQ (reference sequence). This CDR3 contains 19 residues. The CDR3 protein is CASSLVQRSGRHPPDTQYF. The CDR3, as DNA: TGTGCCAGCAGCTTAGTACAAAGGAGCGGACGTCACCCTCCAGATACGCAGTATTTT.

This clone was recorded once. CDR3: CASSPVRLAGVLVNEQFF. Here the CDR3 DNA reads TGTGCCAGCAGCCCGGTTCGACTAGCGGGGGTCCTCGTCAATGAGCAGTTCTTC. The chain couples TRBV5-5 to TRBJ2-1; 12 bases agree with TRBD2. Germline CDR1 reads SGHKS; CDR2 reads YYEKEE (reference sequence). Trimming cost V 4 bases and J 6 bases; bases outside gene matches: 14. CDR3 length equals 18 residues.

The genes are TRBV23-1 and TRBJ2-4; 9 nucleotides agree with TRBD1. TRBV23-1 is an open reading frame whose function is uncertain. Trimming took 0 bases from V and 2 from J; bases not matched to a gene: 20. The CDR3 sequence is 22 residues long. The CDR3 region has the DNA TGCGCCAGCAGTCAATCGTTAATTGGGGACAGGGTGCTCCCTATGTCCAAAAACATTCAGTACTTC. This sequence encodes CASSQSLIGDRVLPMSKNIQYF.

The chain is built from TRBV5-4 and TRBJ2-7, with 10 bases identical to TRBD2. Losses at the gene ends were 4 bases for V and 0 bases for J; bases not matched to a gene: 13. The CDR3 spans 18 residues. The germline V gene has CDR1 SGHNT and CDR2 YYREEE (reference sequence). As DNA, the CDR3 is TGTGCCAGCAGCACGGGACTAGCGCGAAGAGGGTCCTCCTACGAGCAGTACTTC. This encodes CASSTGLARRGSSYEQYF. Variable domain in full (rest from reference TRBV5-4 and TRBJ2-7): ETGVTQSPTHLIKTRGQQVTLRCSSQSGHNTVSWYQQALGQGPQFIFQYYREEENGRGNFPPRFSGLQFPNYSSELNVNALELDDSALYLCASSTGLARRGSSYEQYFGPGTRLTVT.

J is TRBJ2-4 and V is TRBV7-8, with 7 bases lining up with TRBD1. The CDR3 sequence is 18 residues long. The V segment lost 1 base and the J segment 2 bases; nucleotides outside the gene matches: 11. From germline, CDR1 is SGHVS and CDR2 FQNEAQ. As DNA, the CDR3 is TGTGCCAGCAGCTTAGGGGATGTCAGGGGGAAGCCCAAAAACATTCAGTACTTC. Its translation is CASSLGDVRGKPKNIQYF.

This sequence joins TRBV5-5 and TRBJ2-7; 14 nucleotides match TRBD2. CDR1 and CDR2 (germline): SGHKS, YYEKEE (reference sequence). The V gene end was trimmed by 4 bases and the J gene end by 6 bases; junction bases not matched to a gene: 12. The CDR3 has 17 amino acids. The CDR3 coding sequence is TGTGCCAGCAGCCCGGGGCGGGGACTAGCGGGAGTGGGCGAGCAGTACTTC. Translation: CASSPGRGLAGVGEQYF.

The DNA of the CDR3 is TGCGCCAGCAGACACACGGCCGGGACATCCAACAATGAGCAGTTCTTC. Translating gives CASRHTAGTSNNEQFF. The gene calls are TRBV5-1 and TRBJ2-1; weak D call: TRBD1 (6 bases). CDR3 size: 16 residues. Germline loops: CDR1 SGHRS, CDR2 YFSETQ. Trimming took 5 bases from V and 5 from J, leaving 20 bases between them.

The CDR3 spells CASSIDRVNEQFF. The CDR3 bases are TGTGCCAGTAGTATTGATAGAGTCAATGAGCAGTTCTTC. V and J are TRBV19 and TRBJ2-1; no clear D gene. V was trimmed by 3 bases and J by 6 bases, leaving 9 bases between them. The germline gives CDR1 LNHDA, CDR2 SQIVND (reference sequence). The CDR3 runs 13 residues.

This rearrangement joins TRBV7-2 to TRBJ2-3; tentative D call: TRBD2 (5 bases). In germline, CDR1 is SGHTA, CDR2 FQGNSA. Between the trimmed V and J ends, which lost 1 base and 6 bases, there was a span of 11 bases. The CDR3 is 14 residues long. For the CDR3, the DNA is TGTGCCAGCAGCTTAGAGTCTAGCTTTGATACGCAGTATTTT. It translates to CASSLESSFDTQYF.

This clone occurred a few times. The chain links TRBV27 to TRBJ1-5; possible D gene TRBD1, 6 bases. There are 15 residues in the CDR3. Trimming removed 2 bases from V and 1 base from J, with 9 bases in between. CDR1 is MNHEY and CDR2 is SMNVEV in the germline V gene (reference sequence). Here the CDR3 DNA reads TGTGCCAGCAGTTTAGCTCAGGGGAGCAATCAGCCCCAGCATTTT. It yields the protein CASSLAQGSNQPQHF.

About this clone itself: Germline and junction disagree at one end, which may indicate a read error. The V and J genes are TRBV7-7 and TRBJ2-7; TRBD2 matches at 12 bases. The CDR3 covers 14 residues. In germline, CDR1 is SSHAT, CDR2 FNYEAQ (reference sequence). For the CDR3, the DNA is TGTGCTAGCAGCCCCGGGACTAGCGGGTACGAGCAGTACTTC. Its translation is CASSPGTSGYEQYF.

With respect to this clone: The same CDR3 arises from other DNA sequences in this sample as well. CDR3 DNA sequence: TGTGCCTGGAGTGTTCAGGGACAGCCCCAGCATTTT. Its protein product is CAWSVQGQPQHF. J is TRBJ1-5 and V is TRBV30; the D gene is possibly TRBD1 (5 bases). This CDR3 is built from 12 residues. Germline V CDR1 and CDR2: GTSNPN, SVGIG (reference sequence). V was trimmed by 0 bases and J by 7 bases, leaving 7 bases between them.

J is TRBJ1-2 and V is TRBV19; D unclear. The CDR3 extends over 12 amino acids. Trimming stripped 11 bases from V and 2 bases from J, with 12 bases between. Germline lookup yields CDR1 LNHDA and CDR2 SQIVND (reference sequence). CDR3 region: CAAAVRNYGYTF. CDR3 DNA sequence: TGTGCCGCTGCAGTCAGGAACTATGGCTACACCTTC. Full variable domain (remainder filled in from reference TRBV19 and TRBJ1-2): DGGITQSPKYLFRKEGQNVTLSCEQNLNHDAMYWYRQDPGQGLRLIYYSQIVNDFQKGDIAEGYSVSREKKESFPLTVTSAQKNPTAFYLCAAAVRNYGYTFGSGTRLTVV.

This chain connects TRBV7-2 to TRBJ2-7; a possible D gene is TRBD1 (6 bases). Germline V lookup: CDR1 SGHTA, CDR2 FQGNSA. With 5 bases removed from V and 2 bases from J, the gap between germline ends came to 13 bases. The CDR3 length is 14 residues. The CDR3 protein is CASSPGGGPYEQYF. CDR3 coding DNA: TGTGCCAGCAGCCCTGGGGGCGGTCCCTACGAGCAGTACTTC.

DNA for the CDR3: TGTGCCAGCTTGGACTGGTCCTCTGGAAACACCATATATTTT. This sequence encodes CASLDWSSGNTIYF. The chain recombines TRBV18 with TRBJ1-3; D remains ambiguous. V dropped 7 bases and J dropped 0 bases, with 10 bases sitting between them. The CDR3 loop spans 14 amino acids. Germline lookup yields CDR1 KGHSH and CDR2 LQKENI.

The chain joins TRBV6-5 to TRBJ2-3; no clear D gene. V lost 0 bases and J lost 6, with 16 bases in between. CDR1 and CDR2 (germline): MNHEY, SVGAGI. The CDR3 spans 16 residues. CDR3 loop: CASSYSSPRAGDTQYF. In DNA form, the CDR3 reads TGTGCCAGCAGTTACTCGTCACCTAGAGCTGGGGATACGCAGTATTTT.

In DNA form, the CDR3 reads TGTGCCAGTAGCCGGTTCCAAGAGACCCAGTACTTC. This codes for CASSRFQETQYF. The J gene is TRBJ2-5, the V gene TRBV19; D is uncertain. Germline lookup yields CDR1 LNHDA and CDR2 SQIVND (reference sequence). The CDR3 extends over 12 amino acids. V was cut by 6 bases and J by 1 base, with 6 bases left in between. Variable domain in full (rest from reference TRBV19 and TRBJ2-5): DGGITQSPKYLFRKEGQNVTLSCEQNLNHDAMYWYRQDPGQGLRLIYYSQIVNDFQKGDIAEGYSVSREKKESFPLTVTSAQKNPTAFYLCASSRFQETQYFGPGTRLLVL.

V and J are TRBV15 and TRBJ1-4; a possible D gene is TRBD1 (5 bases). The CDR3 consists of 16 residues. From germline, CDR1 is LNHNV and CDR2 YYDKDF (reference sequence). Deletions cut 0 bases from V and 7 bases from J, with 15 bases between. DNA for the CDR3: TGTGCCACCAGCAGAGATCATGTGACAAGGGGTGAAAAACTGTTTTTT. Protein product: CATSRDHVTRGEKLFF.

Here the CDR3 reads CASSFRRESTNGTDTQYF. The CDR3 coding sequence is TGTGCCAGCTCATTTAGACGGGAGTCGACTAACGGGACAGATACGCAGTATTTT. This chain uses TRBV18 with TRBJ2-3, with a tentative D call TRBD2 (6 bases). Germline CDR1 is KGHSH and CDR2 is LQKENI. V gave up 5 bases and J gave up 3 bases, with 24 bases separating them. This CDR3 region has 18 residues.

V gene TRBV6-4 combines with J gene TRBJ2-3; 10 bases are a match to TRBD1. The trim removed 5 bases at V and 4 bases at J, leaving 6 bases unmatched. CDR1 and CDR2 (germline): MRHNA, SNTAGT. The CDR3 sequence is 15 residues long. The CDR3, as DNA: TGTGCCAGCAGTCCCGGGACAGGGGTCCCAGATACGCAGTATTTT. It encodes CASSPGTGVPDTQYF.

The rearrangement uses TRBV19 and TRBJ1-1; TRBD1 matches 7 bases. The CDR3 contains 15 residues. The germline V gene has CDR1 LNHDA and CDR2 SQIVND (reference sequence). Trimming removed 6 bases from V and 0 bases from J; junction bases left unmatched: 7. CDR3 in amino acids: CASSQRGGVNTEAFF. In DNA form, the CDR3 reads TGTGCCAGTAGCCAAAGAGGGGGCGTGAACACTGAAGCTTTCTTT.

V and J are TRBV4-3 and TRBJ2-1; 10 nucleotides align to TRBD1. Unmatched junction bases numbered 1, after V lost 0 bases and J lost 2 bases. Germline loops: CDR1 LGHNA, CDR2 YSLEER. The CDR3 is made up of 16 amino acids. This CDR3 reads CASSQDGQGAYNEQFF. CDR3 DNA: TGCGCCAGCAGCCAAGATGGACAGGGGGCCTACAATGAGCAGTTCTTC.